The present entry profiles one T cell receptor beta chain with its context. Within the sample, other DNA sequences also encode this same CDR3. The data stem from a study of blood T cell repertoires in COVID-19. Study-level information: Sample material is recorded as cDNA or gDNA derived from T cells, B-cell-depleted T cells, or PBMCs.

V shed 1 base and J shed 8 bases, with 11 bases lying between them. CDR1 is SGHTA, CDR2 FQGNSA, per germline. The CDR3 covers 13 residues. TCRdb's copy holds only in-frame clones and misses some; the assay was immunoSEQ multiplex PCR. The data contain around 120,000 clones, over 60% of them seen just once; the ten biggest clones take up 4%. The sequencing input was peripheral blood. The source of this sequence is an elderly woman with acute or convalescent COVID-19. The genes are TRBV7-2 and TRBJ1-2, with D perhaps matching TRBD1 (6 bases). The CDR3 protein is CASSLETGRGYTF. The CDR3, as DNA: TGTGCCAGCAGCTTAGAGACAGGCAGGGGCTACACCTTC.